The text below deals with one T cell receptor beta chain. Its antigen remains unknown. PCR used 60 Vbeta primers and 13 Jbeta primers. The method was immunoSEQ multiplex PCR; TCRdb's version includes in-frame clones alone and lacks a portion of them. Counted here are some 150,000 clones, roughly 77% occurring once; the ten biggest clones make up roughly 7.1%. Germline values: CDR1 SQVTM, CDR2 ANQGSEA. Trimming removed 3 bases from V and 10 bases from J; junction bases left unmatched: 14. The CDR3 runs 15 residues. This record comes from a study of cytomegalovirus exposure and HLA in healthy donors. Study conclusions and caveats: A later examination showed that TCR association rates differed by HLA locus, with DRB1 most and HLA-C fewest. Previous analysis showed most TCR beta V segments were productive about 90% or about 30% of the time. Accounts indicate the classifier identified cytomegalovirus status with strong specificity and sensitivity.

This rearrangement joins TRBV29-1 to TRBJ2-3; 9 bases agree with TRBD2. This receptor was taken from a man in his thirties or forties in good health and CMV-seropositive. Input material: PBMCs. The CDR3 reads CSVDGASGNPVAQYF. In nucleotides, the CDR3 is TGCAGCGTTGACGGGGCTAGCGGGAACCCAGTGGCGCAGTATTTT.